The 17 T cell receptor beta chains in this list originate from one sample, sequenced in a study of blood T cell repertoires in COVID-19. Produced via immunoSEQ multiplex PCR; TCRdb's table is partial and in-frame only. The table includes about 140,000 clones, about 75% detected once. The specimen was PBMCs or T cells enriched from blood (not recorded which). These receptors originate from a woman aged 45-59 years who had recovered from COVID-19.

The V gene is TRBV4-1, the J gene TRBJ1-5; TRBD1 agrees at 7 bases. Trimming at V came to 2 bases and at J to 6 bases, leaving 22 bases not matched to a gene. CDR1 and CDR2 (germline): MGHRA, YSYEKL. CDR3 length: 20 residues. CDR3 in amino acids: CASSQYTGDSIVISGQPQHF. CDR3 sequence (DNA): TGCGCCAGCAGCCAATATACCGGGGACAGCATTGTTATAAGTGGTCAGCCCCAGCATTTT.

The V call is TRBV28, the J call TRBJ1-1; D remains unclear. The CDR3 contains 13 residues. CDR1 and CDR2 from the germline V gene are MDHEN and SYDVKM. Trimming pared 8 bases from V and 0 bases from J, leaving 10 bases between. The CDR3 DNA is TGTGCCAGCGGGCAGCACCTGAACACTGAAGCTTTCTTT. It translates to CASGQHLNTEAFF.

The chain has TRBV28 and TRBJ1-2; D is ambiguous. CDR1 is MDHEN and CDR2 is SYDVKM in the germline V gene. V lost 3 bases and J 8 bases, leaving 7 bases between the germline ends. The CDR3 has 11 amino acids. Here the CDR3 DNA reads TGTGCCAGCAGTTTCTCGGTGGGCTACACCTTC. This codes for CASSFSVGYTF.

V usage is TRBV28 and J usage is TRBJ2-3; 9 nucleotides match TRBD1. V lost 7 bases, J lost 4 bases, and 12 bases stayed unmatched. Germline V gives CDR1 MDHEN, CDR2 SYDVKM. This CDR3 spans 16 amino acids. CDR3 nucleotides: TGTGCCAGCAAAGACCCCGGGACAGGGACCGCAGATACGCAGTATTTT. Protein: CASKDPGTGTADTQYF.

This clone was found a few times. The gene calls are TRBV7-2 and TRBJ2-5, with D perhaps TRBD1 (5 bases). The CDR3 consists of 13 residues. V was clipped by 5 bases and J by 5 bases, with 12 bases between them. Looked up from germline, CDR1 is SGHTA and CDR2 is FQGNSA. Here the CDR3 DNA reads TGTGCCAGCAGCCCTTCAGCAGGGGAGACCCAGTACTTC. Residues: CASSPSAGETQYF.

This clone was seen repeatedly, ten times or more. The rearrangement uses TRBV28 and TRBJ1-2, with TRBD1 as a possible D gene (6 bases). The CDR3 contains 12 residues. Trimming removed 3 bases at V and 7 bases at J, with 9 bases between. Germline V gives CDR1 MDHEN, CDR2 SYDVKM. CDR3 nucleotides: TGTGCCAGCAGTTTCAGGGGAGCTGGCTACACCTTC. Its protein product is CASSFRGAGYTF.

This chain connects TRBV12-5 to TRBJ2-3; 13 nucleotides align to TRBD2. The J segment lost 1 base and the V segment lost 4 bases, leaving 5 bases of the junction unmatched. Germline assignment: CDR1 LGHNT and CDR2 FRNRAP. The CDR3 covers 17 residues. CDR3 in amino acids: CASGSGLAGVGTDTQYF. CDR3 DNA: TGTGCTAGTGGTTCTGGACTAGCGGGAGTAGGCACAGATACGCAGTATTTT.

V and J are TRBV4-1 and TRBJ1-5; tentatively, D is TRBD1 (5 bases). CDR1 and CDR2 from the germline V gene are MGHRA and YSYEKL. CDR3 length equals 15 residues. V lost 0 bases and J 11 bases, leaving 17 bases between the germline ends. The CDR3 DNA is TGCGCCAGCAGCCAAGATATACAGGCGGCAGAGGCCCAGCATTTT. Translated, it gives CASSQDIQAAEAQHF.

V usage is TRBV30 and J usage is TRBJ2-2; D perhaps matches TRBD2 (6 bases). CDR3 length equals 15 residues. In germline, CDR1 is GTSNPN, CDR2 SVGIG (reference sequence). Trimming shortened V by 0 bases and J by 5 bases, and 13 bases separated the two germline ends. CDR3: CAWSVGREGTGELFF. The CDR3 coding sequence is TGTGCCTGGAGTGTAGGGCGGGAAGGGACCGGGGAGCTGTTTTTT.

The rearrangement joins TRBV5-4 to TRBJ1-2; 8 positions agree with TRBD1. Losses at the gene ends were 2 bases for V and 10 bases for J; bases not matched to a gene: 7. Germline V gene sequence: CDR1 SGHNT, CDR2 YYREEE (reference sequence). This CDR3 is built from 13 residues. CDR3 bases: TGTGCCAGCAGCTTTGGACAGGGTGATATCTACACCTTC. Residues: CASSFGQGDIYTF.

In its sample, this clone was seen once. The V and J genes are TRBV19 and TRBJ2-2, with 13 bases that match TRBD2. The ends lost 11 bases at V and 5 bases at J; junction bases unmatched: 14. Per germline, CDR1 LNHDA and CDR2 SQIVND (reference sequence). The CDR3 covers 17 residues. In DNA, the CDR3 is TGTGCCTCTATGGACTGGACTAGCGGGAGTGTAACCGGGGAGCTGTTTTTT. This gives the protein CASMDWTSGSVTGELFF.

The chain joins TRBV7-8 to TRBJ1-1, with D possibly TRBD1 on 6 matching bases. V was shortened by 4 bases and J by 2 bases, with 11 bases between the two germline ends. The CDR3 consists of 14 residues. CDR1 and CDR2 from the germline V gene are SGHVS and FQNEAQ. The CDR3 nucleotides are TGTGCCAGCAGCTCTGACAGGAGTAACACTGAAGCTTTCTTT. This encodes CASSSDRSNTEAFF.

This chain connects TRBV4-1 to TRBJ1-2; D call uncertain. This CDR3 is built from 16 residues. Germline loops: CDR1 MGHRA, CDR2 YSYEKL. Trimming stripped 1 base from V and 6 bases from J, with 18 bases between. The CDR3 sequence is CASSQAEGGIGDGYTF. DNA of the CDR3: TGCGCCAGCAGCCAAGCAGAAGGAGGGATAGGTGATGGCTACACCTTC.

The chain combines TRBV11-3 with TRBJ1-1; D uncertain. The CDR3 totals 13 residues. CDR1 is SGHNT, CDR2 YENEEA, per germline. V was shortened by 0 bases and J by 5 bases, with 7 bases between the two germline ends. The CDR3 reads CASSLDAGTEAFF. In DNA, the CDR3 is TGTGCCAGCAGCTTAGATGCGGGGACTGAAGCTTTCTTT.

This clone showed up many times. The chain's CDR3 is CASSHAGQGGSPLHF. In nucleotides, the CDR3 is TGCGCCAGCAGCCACGCGGGACAGGGAGGATCACCCCTCCACTTT. The V and J genes are TRBV4-1 and TRBJ1-6; 9 bases align to TRBD1. Per germline, CDR1 MGHRA and CDR2 YSYEKL. The J segment lost 10 bases and the V segment lost 3 bases, leaving 7 bases of the junction unmatched. The CDR3 runs 15 residues.

V and J are TRBV12-3 or TRBV12-4 and TRBJ1-1, with D uncertain. The CDR3 sequence is 13 residues long. V lost 9 bases and J lost 5, with 16 bases in between. The CDR3 is CASDRRVKTEAFF. For the CDR3, the DNA is TGTGCCAGTGATCGGAGGGTTAAGACTGAAGCTTTCTTT.

The V and J genes are TRBV7-3 and TRBJ2-2; D gene uncertain. V was clipped by 4 bases and J by 2 bases, with 2 bases between them. Germline-derived CDR1 and CDR2 are SGHTA and FQGTGA. The CDR3 has 12 amino acids. CDR3 sequence (DNA): TGTGCCAGCAGCTCAAACACCGGGGAGCTGTTTTTT. Its protein is CASSSNTGELFF.